This TCR beta chain was observed in a study of OX40 agonist ivuxolimab in advanced cancers. Study as a whole: An agonistic human IgG2 monoclonal antibody against OX40 (CD134) was given. Antecedent anti-PD-1, anti-PD-L1 or anti-CTLA-4 therapy was permissible, with roughly 36% having received some.

In germline, CDR1 is SEHNR, CDR2 FQNEAQ (reference sequence). The V end lost 0 bases, the J end lost 5 bases, and 17 bases lay between the germline ends. CDR3 length equals 17 residues. Measured with immunoSEQ multiplex PCR; TCRdb has only the in-frame clones, and not every one. The table records some 77,000 clones, approximately 83% of them present only once. Study results and limitations: Clonal expansion was among the lowest in partial responders at 0.1-3.0 mg/kg, especially CD8+. Expanded clones were, on average, more numerous among CD8+ T cells than CD4+.

As to this clone: Antigen: not known.

The TCR sequence derives from an adult with an advanced solid tumor such as melanoma, head and neck, liver or kidney cancer. The rearrangement joins TRBV7-9 to TRBJ1-5; possibly TRBD1 for D (5 bases). The material sequenced was CD4+ or CD8+ T cells sorted from blood, taken in a trial of the OX40 agonist ivuxolimab. As DNA, the CDR3 is TGTGCCAGCAGCTTAGCCACAGGACGCTCGGGAGATCAGCCCCAGCATTTT. This encodes CASSLATGRSGDQPQHF.